A single sample gave rise to the 28 T cell receptor beta chains below, sequenced in a study of control samples from healthy donors and cancer patients. The method was immunoSEQ multiplex PCR; TCRdb's version includes in-frame clones alone and lacks a portion of them. This table holds 130,000 or so clones, 85% to 95% found once. Sequencing was performed on blood. Receptor source: a man aged 40-49 years in good health.

V gene TRBV6-1 combines with J gene TRBJ2-7; D is perhaps TRBD2 (5 bases). The CDR3 runs to 14 residues. The V gene lost 3 bases and the J gene lost 2 bases, with 11 bases spanning the gap. In germline, CDR1 is MNHNS, CDR2 SASEGT. The CDR3 region is CASSESGYPYEQYF. CDR3 DNA: TGTGCCAGCAGTGAGTCGGGGTATCCCTACGAGCAGTACTTC.

The chain is built from TRBV5-1 and TRBJ1-4; D might be TRBD1 (6 bases). Germline lookup yields CDR1 SGHRS and CDR2 YFSETQ. The CDR3 totals 15 residues. The V end was cut by 0 bases, the J end by 8 bases, with 14 bases between. In nucleotides, the CDR3 is TGCGCCAGCAGCTTGGCCGGGTCGGGGGGCGAAAAACTGTTTTTT. This codes for CASSLAGSGGEKLFF. Complete variable domain (other parts from reference TRBV5-1 and TRBJ1-4): KAGVTQTPRYLIKTRGQQVTLSCSPISGHRSVSWYQQTPGQGLQFLFEYFSETQRNKGNFPGRFSGRQFSNSRSEMNVSTLELGDSALYLCASSLAGSGGEKLFFGSGTQLSVL.

The chain recombines TRBV15 with TRBJ2-2; D perhaps matches TRBD2 (5 bases). V shed 2 bases and J shed 2 bases, with 12 bases lying between them. There are 16 residues in the CDR3. Per germline, CDR1 LNHNV and CDR2 YYDKDF (reference sequence). In DNA form, the CDR3 reads TGTGCCACCAGCAGAATGCCAGCGGTCAACACCGGGGAGCTGTTTTTT. Encoded protein: CATSRMPAVNTGELFF.

The chain is built from TRBV25-1 and TRBJ2-7; TRBD2 agrees at 8 bases. The CDR3 length is 13 residues. The J segment lost 6 bases and the V segment lost 1 base, leaving 2 bases of the junction unmatched. The germline V gene has CDR1 MGHDK and CDR2 SYGVNS. The CDR3 sequence: CASSEFGGGEQYF. The DNA of the CDR3 is TGTGCCAGCAGTGAATTCGGGGGGGGCGAGCAGTACTTC.

The J gene is TRBJ2-7, the V gene TRBV10-1; D not resolved. V was pared by 0 bases and J by 5 bases, with 11 bases between. Germline V gene sequence: CDR1 WNHNN, CDR2 SYGVQD (reference sequence). There are 14 residues in the CDR3. CDR3 loop: CASSESGRLNEQYF. CDR3 in DNA: TGCGCCAGCAGTGAGTCAGGTCGGCTAAACGAGCAGTACTTC.

This CDR3 reads CASSFVQGAEAFF. For the CDR3, the DNA is TGTGCCAGCAGCTTCGTACAGGGGGCTGAAGCTTTCTTT. The V and J genes are TRBV11-2 and TRBJ1-1; 8 bases match TRBD1. V lost 3 bases to trimming and J lost 6 bases; unmatched junction nucleotides: 3. CDR3 length: 13 amino acids. CDR1 SGHAT and CDR2 FQNNGV come from the germline V gene.

V usage is TRBV11-2 and J usage is TRBJ2-1, with D possibly being TRBD2 (5 bases). Germline V gene lookup returns CDR1 SGHAT and CDR2 FQNNGV. Between the trimmed V and J ends, which lost 5 bases and 0 bases, there was a span of 17 bases. The CDR3 loop spans 17 amino acids. The CDR3 DNA sequence: TGTGCCAGCAGCCCTTTCCGGCTAGCAAGCTCCTACAATGAGCAGTTCTTC. Residues: CASSPFRLASSYNEQFF.

V usage is TRBV2 and J usage is TRBJ1-3; 7 bases map to TRBD1. CDR3 length: 15 residues. V shed 8 bases, J shed 2 bases, and the junction held 9 bases outside the gene matches. Germline V lookup: CDR1 SNHLY, CDR2 FYNNEI. The CDR3 sequence: CASGLGTETGNTIYF. In DNA form, the CDR3 reads TGTGCCAGCGGGTTAGGGACAGAAACTGGAAACACCATATATTTT. The whole variable domain, filled in from reference TRBV2 and TRBJ1-3, reads EPEVTQTPSHQVTQMGQEVILRCVPISNHLYFYWYRQILGQKVEFLVSFYNNEISEKSEIFDDQFSVERPDGSNFTLKIRSTKLEDSAMYFCASGLGTETGNTIYFGEGSWLTVV.

V usage is TRBV7-8 and J usage is TRBJ2-5; D perhaps matches TRBD2 (5 bases). Per the germline V gene, CDR1 is SGHVS and CDR2 is FQNEAQ. V lost 1 base and J lost 5, with 14 bases in between. CDR3 length: 15 residues. Written as DNA, the CDR3 is TGTGCCAGCAGCTTAGTGTGGGAGCCGGCGGAGACCCAGTACTTC. Protein sequence: CASSLVWEPAETQYF.

The chain has TRBV2 and TRBJ1-1; D is possibly TRBD1 (5 bases). V shed 1 base and J shed 3 bases, with 12 bases lying between them. The CDR3 has 15 residues. Germline-derived CDR1 and CDR2 are SNHLY and FYNNEI. The CDR3 loop reads CASSEGVRVYTEAFF. The CDR3 DNA reads TGTGCCAGCAGTGAAGGCGTCAGGGTGTACACTGAAGCTTTCTTT.

The J gene is TRBJ2-3, the V gene TRBV5-4; D unclear. The CDR3 runs 12 residues. V was pared by 2 bases and J by 2 bases, with 3 bases between. Germline V gene lookup returns CDR1 SGHNT and CDR2 YYREEE (reference sequence). As DNA, the CDR3 is TGTGCCAGCAGCTTAAACACAGATACGCAGTATTTT. It yields the protein CASSLNTDTQYF.

The chain couples TRBV4-1 to TRBJ1-5; TRBD1 is a possible D gene (6 bases). Per germline, CDR1 MGHRA and CDR2 YSYEKL. Trimming took off 1 base at V and 7 bases at J, with 17 bases between the two ends. The CDR3 is 16 amino acids. CDR3 nucleotide sequence: TGCGCCAGCAGCCAAGTAAGGGCAGGGGTAAGCCAGCCCCAGCATTTT. Translating it yields CASSQVRAGVSQPQHF.

The genes are TRBV14 and TRBJ2-7; no clear D. Between the trimmed V and J ends, which lost 4 bases and 7 bases, there was a span of 14 bases. CDR1 SGHDN and CDR2 FVKESK come from the germline V gene. This CDR3 is built from 13 residues. This CDR3 is CASSPLNQEEQYF. The DNA for the CDR3 is TGTGCCAGCAGCCCCCTTAATCAGGAAGAGCAGTACTTC.

V usage is TRBV6-5 and J usage is TRBJ1-1; a weak D match, TRBD1 (5 bases). Germline CDR1 is MNHEY and CDR2 is SVGAGI. The V gene lost 6 bases and the J gene lost 2 bases, with 13 bases spanning the gap. The CDR3 covers 14 residues. The CDR3 DNA reads TGTGCCAGCAGGGACTATGGGGGAAACACTGAAGCTTTCTTT. Its protein product is CASRDYGGNTEAFF.

V is TRBV5-6 and J is TRBJ2-1, with D perhaps TRBD2 (5 bases). Germline lookup yields CDR1 SGHDT and CDR2 YYEEEE. Trimming left V 2 bases short and J 0 bases short, with 9 bases between. The CDR3 consists of 15 residues. CDR3 DNA sequence: TGTGCCAGCAGCTTAAACGGGATCTCCTACAATGAGCAGTTCTTC. Protein product: CASSLNGISYNEQFF.

This chain links TRBV27 with TRBJ2-1; 7 bases are shared with TRBD1. V lost 3 bases to trimming and J lost 4 bases; unmatched junction nucleotides: 12. Germline V gene data show CDR1 as MNHEY and CDR2 as SMNVEV (reference sequence). The CDR3 totals 17 residues. CDR3 nucleotide sequence: TGTGCCAGCAGTTTCGATAAGGGGGCTGTGAGGTACAATGAGCAGTTCTTC. Translating it yields CASSFDKGAVRYNEQFF.

The chain couples TRBV10-1 to TRBJ1-2, with 9 bases fitting TRBD1. The germline gives CDR1 WNHNN, CDR2 SYGVQD (reference sequence). The CDR3 loop spans 13 amino acids. V dropped 3 bases and J dropped 8; count of bases not matched to a gene: 4. In nucleotides, the CDR3 is TGCGCCAGCAGTGACCGGACAGGGGACGGCTACACCTTC. Translated, it gives CASSDRTGDGYTF.

The chain employs TRBV6-7 and TRBJ1-1; D is perhaps TRBD1 (6 bases). TRBV6-7 carries the ORF label, with uncertain function. V lost 6 bases and J 4 bases, leaving 12 bases between the germline ends. The CDR3 length is 13 residues. CDR3 nucleotides: TGTGCCAGCAGGTCCAGGGGAGGCACTGAAGCTTTCTTT. Its translation is CASRSRGGTEAFF.

The chain is built from TRBV6-2 or TRBV6-3 and TRBJ1-6, with unresolved D. Trimming took 4 bases from V and 10 from J, leaving 8 bases between them. This CDR3 has 12 residues. Germline loops: CDR1 MNHEY, CDR2 SVGEGT. CDR3 sequence (DNA): TGTGCCAGCAGTTCCAATCGCTCACCCCTCCACTTT. It yields the protein CASSSNRSPLHF.

The chain recombines TRBV5-1 with TRBJ2-2; 10 bases are shared with TRBD2. Germline loops: CDR1 SGHRS, CDR2 YFSETQ. CDR3 size: 17 residues. The junction had 3 bases not matched to a gene; V was cut back by 0 bases and J by 1 base. The CDR3 coding sequence is TGCGCCAGCAGCTTGGTCGGACTAGCGGTGAACACCGGGGAGCTGTTTTTT. It is translated as CASSLVGLAVNTGELFF. Looking up the rest from reference TRBV5-1 and TRBJ2-2 gives the full variable domain: KAGVTQTPRYLIKTRGQQVTLSCSPISGHRSVSWYQQTPGQGLQFLFEYFSETQRNKGNFPGRFSGRQFSNSRSEMNVSTLELGDSALYLCASSLVGLAVNTGELFFGEGSRLTVL.

The chain joins TRBV25-1 to TRBJ2-3; 10 bases line up with TRBD1. The CDR3 spans 16 residues. Germline V gives CDR1 MGHDK, CDR2 SYGVNS. J lost 1 base, V lost 4 bases, and 5 bases had no gene match. The CDR3 sequence is CASSGGTGAGTDTQYF. The CDR3 bases are TGTGCCAGCAGTGGGGGGACAGGGGCCGGCACAGATACGCAGTATTTT. The full variable domain, in which reference TRBV25-1 and TRBJ2-3 provide the parts outside the CDR3, is EADIYQTPRYLVIGTGKKITLECSQTMGHDKMYWYQQDPGMELHLIHYSYGVNSTEKGDLSSESTVSRIRTEHFPLTLESARPSHTSQYLCASSGGTGAGTDTQYFGPGTRLTVL.

This clone was counted between two and nine times. The CDR3 DNA sequence: TGTGCCAGCAGTTACTCGACGGGTTCTCGGGAAAAACTGTTTTTT. Residues: CASSYSTGSREKLFF. V usage is TRBV6-6 and J usage is TRBJ1-4, with D uncertain. V lost 0 bases, J lost 8 bases, and 13 bases lay in between. The CDR3 has 15 amino acids. CDR1 is MNHNY and CDR2 is SVGAGI in the germline V gene (reference sequence).

The chain links TRBV6-2 or TRBV6-3 to TRBJ2-7, with 7 bases identical to TRBD1. Trimming at V came to 0 bases and at J to 3 bases, leaving 2 bases not matched to a gene. CDR3 length: 14 amino acids. The V gene's germline CDR1 is MNHEY and CDR2 SVGEGT. CDR3 residues: CASSYSGQIYEQYF. In DNA, the CDR3 is TGTGCCAGCAGTTACTCGGGACAGATCTACGAGCAGTACTTC.

The V gene is TRBV7-9, the J gene TRBJ2-3; a weak D match, TRBD1 (6 bases). The length of the CDR3 is 16 residues. Germline V lookup: CDR1 SEHNR, CDR2 FQNEAQ (reference sequence). Trimming left V 1 base short and J 0 bases short, with 11 bases between. The CDR3 region is CASSLEGGHSTDTQYF. DNA for the CDR3: TGTGCCAGCAGCTTAGAAGGGGGACACAGCACAGATACGCAGTATTTT.

The V gene is TRBV14, the J gene TRBJ1-6, with TRBD1 identical over 7 bases. CDR1 is SGHDN and CDR2 is FVKESK in the germline V gene. V was clipped by 5 bases and J by 6 bases; unmatched bases: 4. CDR3 length: 14 residues. DNA for the CDR3: TGTGCCAGCAGCTACAGGGGAATTAATTCACCCCTCCACTTT. This codes for CASSYRGINSPLHF.

V and J are TRBV23-1 and TRBJ1-6, with D possibly matching TRBD1 (6 bases). TRBV23-1 is an ORF; its function is uncertain. V lost 0 bases and J lost 9, with 15 bases in between. CDR3 length equals 16 residues. CDR3 loop: CASSQSGDTHFSPLHF. The CDR3 bases are TGCGCCAGCAGTCAATCGGGGGACACTCATTTTTCACCCCTCCACTTT.

The rearrangement uses TRBV11-1 and TRBJ1-6; perhaps TRBD1 as D (5 bases). The CDR3 is 13 residues long. The ends were cut back, 5 bases at V and 7 bases at J, with 9 bases in the middle. Germline V CDR1 and CDR2: SGHAT, FQDESV (reference sequence). In DNA form, the CDR3 reads TGTGCCAGCAGCACGGGGCAAAATTCACCCCTCCACTTT. It specifies CASSTGQNSPLHF. Supplemented by reference TRBV11-1 and TRBJ1-6, the full variable domain reads EAEVAQSPRYKITEKSQAVAFWCDPISGHATLYWYRQILGQGPELLVQFQDESVVDDSQLPKDRFSAERLKGVDSTLKIQPAELGDSAMYLCASSTGQNSPLHFGNGTRLTVT.

The chain couples TRBV15 to TRBJ1-6; D gene unclear. Trimming pared 1 base from V and 7 bases from J, leaving 8 bases between. This CDR3 is 14 amino acids long. The V gene's germline CDR1 is LNHNV and CDR2 YYDKDF (reference sequence). The DNA of the CDR3 is TGTGCCACCAGCAGAGTTTTGCCGAATTCACCCCTCCACTTT. This encodes CATSRVLPNSPLHF. The complete variable domain, with remaining parts taken from reference TRBV15 and TRBJ1-6, reads DAMVIQNPRYQVTQFGKPVTLSCSQTLNHNVMYWYQQKSSQAPKLLFHYYDKDFNNEADTPDNFQSRRPNTSFCFLDIRSPGLGDTAMYLCATSRVLPNSPLHFGNGTRLTVT.